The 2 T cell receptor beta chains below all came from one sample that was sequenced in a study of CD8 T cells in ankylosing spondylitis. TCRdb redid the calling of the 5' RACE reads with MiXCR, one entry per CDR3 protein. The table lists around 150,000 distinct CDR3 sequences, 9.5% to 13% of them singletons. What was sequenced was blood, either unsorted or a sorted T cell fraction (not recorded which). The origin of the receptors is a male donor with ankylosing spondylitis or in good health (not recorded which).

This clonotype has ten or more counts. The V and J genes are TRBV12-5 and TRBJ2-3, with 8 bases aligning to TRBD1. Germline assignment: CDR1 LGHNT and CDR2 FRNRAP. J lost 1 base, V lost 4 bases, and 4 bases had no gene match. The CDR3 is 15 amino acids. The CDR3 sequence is CASGSSTGGTDTQYF. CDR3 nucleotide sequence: TGTGCTAGTGGTTCCTCGACAGGGGGCACAGATACGCAGTATTTT.

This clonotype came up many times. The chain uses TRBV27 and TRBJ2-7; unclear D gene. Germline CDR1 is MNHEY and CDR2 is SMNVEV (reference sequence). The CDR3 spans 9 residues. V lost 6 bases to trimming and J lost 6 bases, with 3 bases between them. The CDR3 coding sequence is TGTGCCAGCAGCTTCGAGCAGTACTTC. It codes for CASSFEQYF.